The TCR beta chain under discussion was sequenced for a study of T cells in Graves' hyperthyroidism and ophthalmopathy. Findings and caveats of the study: Among thyroid clonotypes expanded above 0.001, most also appeared in blood. A model of 13 V-J features distinguished ophthalmopathy from stable hyperthyroidism. In validation, the model predicted ophthalmopathy. These predictions came a median roughly 7.1 months before onset.

The germline V gene encodes CDR1 SNHLY and CDR2 FYNNEI. This CDR3 contains 17 residues. Trimming removed 4 bases from V and 0 bases from J; junction bases left unmatched: 8. RNA transcripts were the template for amplifying TCR beta CDR3 regions. When the TCR CDR3 underwent first-round RT-PCR, the HTBI primer set was used. TCRdb reanalysed the multiplex PCR reads using MiXCR and keeps one entry per CDR3 protein. Of 550,000 to 650,000 distinct CDR3 sequences in the sample, around 15% are singletons; the top ten hold about 15%. About this clonotype: Its antigen is still unknown.

Diagnosis relied on clinical symptoms, serum thyroxine and TRAb, thyroid ultrasound and orbital computed tomography. This receptor was identified in a woman in her thirties or forties with Graves' hyperthyroidism. Material for sequencing was blood. The V gene is TRBV2, the J gene TRBJ2-3; 9 nucleotides agree with TRBD2. The CDR3 bases are TGTGCCAGCAGTGTTTTTGGGACTAGCAGCAGCACAGATACGCAGTATTTT. Translation gives CASSVFGTSSSTDTQYF.